This TCR beta chain appears in the sequencing data of a study of shared clonotypes between healthy human individuals. How the authors handled the data: ImmunoSEQ only sent back junction sequences with no quality scores, so filtering was done differently. Profiling relied on immunoSEQ multiplex PCR, and the TCRdb table lists in-frame clones only, not all of them. The V and J calls and clone size are taken from that table; D and trimming were inferred from the DNA. The sample shows a few million clones, more than 85% of them seen only once. CD45RA+ naive and CD45RA-negative memory subsets were separated from CD4+ cells. V dropped 2 bases and J dropped 2 bases, with 13 bases sitting between them. There are 15 residues in the CDR3. Germline loops: CDR1 SGHAT, CDR2 FQNNGV.

The chain employs TRBV11-2 and TRBJ2-7; D is undetermined. This TCR was sampled from a young man in good health. Some clones in this sample may be carry-over from other donors' samples. Sequencing input: naive CD4+ T cells from PBMCs. The subset is: CD45RA+ positively selected. The CDR3 loop reads CASSLSRVEAYEQYF. CDR3 in DNA: TGTGCCAGCAGCTTATCTCGGGTAGAGGCCTACGAGCAGTACTTC. Supplemented by reference TRBV11-2 and TRBJ2-7, the full variable domain reads EAGVAQSPRYKIIEKRQSVAFWCNPISGHATLYWYQQILGQGPKLLIQFQNNGVVDDSQLPKDRFSAERLKGVDSTLKIQPAKLEDSAVYLCASSLSRVEAYEQYFGPGTRLTVT.